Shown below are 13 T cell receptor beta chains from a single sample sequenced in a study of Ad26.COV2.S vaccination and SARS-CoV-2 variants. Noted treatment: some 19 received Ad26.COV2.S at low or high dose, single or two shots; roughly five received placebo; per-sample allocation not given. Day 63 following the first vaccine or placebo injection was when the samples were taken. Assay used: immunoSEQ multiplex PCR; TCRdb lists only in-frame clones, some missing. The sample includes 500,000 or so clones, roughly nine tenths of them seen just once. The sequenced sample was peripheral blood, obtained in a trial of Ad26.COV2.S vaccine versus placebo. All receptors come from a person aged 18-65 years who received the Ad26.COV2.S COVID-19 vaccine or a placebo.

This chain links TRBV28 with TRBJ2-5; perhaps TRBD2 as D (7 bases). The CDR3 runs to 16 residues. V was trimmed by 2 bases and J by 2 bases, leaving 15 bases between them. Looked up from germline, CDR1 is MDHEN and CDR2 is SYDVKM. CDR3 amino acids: CASSLLQGRGQETQYF. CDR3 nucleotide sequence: TGTGCCAGCAGTTTACTGCAGGGGAGGGGACAAGAGACCCAGTACTTC.

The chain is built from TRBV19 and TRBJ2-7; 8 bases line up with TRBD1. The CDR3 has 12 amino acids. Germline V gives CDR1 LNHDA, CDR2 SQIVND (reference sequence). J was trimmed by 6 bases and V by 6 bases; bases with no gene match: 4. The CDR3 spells CASSRTGIEQYF. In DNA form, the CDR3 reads TGTGCCAGTAGCCGGACAGGGATCGAGCAGTACTTC.

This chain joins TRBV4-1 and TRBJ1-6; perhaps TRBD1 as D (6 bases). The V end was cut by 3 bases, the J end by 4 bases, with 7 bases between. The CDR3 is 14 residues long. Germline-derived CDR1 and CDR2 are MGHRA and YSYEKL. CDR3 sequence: CASSHGQYNSPLHF. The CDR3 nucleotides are TGCGCCAGCAGCCACGGACAGTATAATTCACCCCTCCACTTT.

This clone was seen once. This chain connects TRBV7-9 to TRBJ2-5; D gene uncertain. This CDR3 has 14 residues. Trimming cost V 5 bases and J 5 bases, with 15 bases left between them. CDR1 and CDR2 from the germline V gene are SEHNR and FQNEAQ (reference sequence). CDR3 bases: TGTGCCAGCAGCCCCGGCGTGCGACCTGAGACCCAGTACTTC. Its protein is CASSPGVRPETQYF.

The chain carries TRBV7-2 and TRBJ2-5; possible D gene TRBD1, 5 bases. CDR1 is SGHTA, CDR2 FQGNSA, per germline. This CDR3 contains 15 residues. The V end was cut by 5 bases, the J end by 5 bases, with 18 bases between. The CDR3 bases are TGTGCCAGCAGCCTCACTATGGGGCGCCGGGAGACCCAGTACTTC. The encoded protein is CASSLTMGRRETQYF.

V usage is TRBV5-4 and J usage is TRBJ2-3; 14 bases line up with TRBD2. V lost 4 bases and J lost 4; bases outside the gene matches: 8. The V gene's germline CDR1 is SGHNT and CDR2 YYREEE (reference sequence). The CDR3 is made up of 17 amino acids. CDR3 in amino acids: CASSGRTSGRRADTQYF. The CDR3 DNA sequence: TGTGCCAGCAGCGGCAGGACTAGCGGGAGGCGGGCAGATACGCAGTATTTT.

The CDR3 nucleotides are TGTGCCAGCAGCGTAGGGCTTTACTACGAGCAGTACTTC. This gives the protein CASSVGLYYEQYF. The V and J genes are TRBV9 and TRBJ2-7; D gene unclear. CDR3 size: 13 residues. Between the trimmed V and J ends, which lost 0 bases and 3 bases, there was a span of 7 bases. From germline, CDR1 is SGDLS and CDR2 YYNGEE.

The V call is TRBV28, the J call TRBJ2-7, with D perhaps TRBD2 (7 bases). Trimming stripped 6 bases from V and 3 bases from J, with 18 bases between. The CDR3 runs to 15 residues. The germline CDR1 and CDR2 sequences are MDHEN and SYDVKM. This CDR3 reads CASRSGGGILYEQYF. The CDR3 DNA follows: TGTGCCAGCAGATCGGGGGGCGGAATCCTCTACGAGCAGTACTTC. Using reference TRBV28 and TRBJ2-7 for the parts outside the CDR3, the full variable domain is DVKVTQSSRYLVKRTGEKVFLECVQDMDHENMFWYRQDPGLGLRLIYFSYDVKMKEKGDIPEGYSVSREKKERFSLILESASTNQTSMYLCASRSGGGILYEQYFGPGTRLTVT.

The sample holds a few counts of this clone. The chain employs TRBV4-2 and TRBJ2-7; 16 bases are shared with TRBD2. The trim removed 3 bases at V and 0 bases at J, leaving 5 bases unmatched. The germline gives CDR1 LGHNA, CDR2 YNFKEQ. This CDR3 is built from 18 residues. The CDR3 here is CASSQGGLAGGPSYEQYF. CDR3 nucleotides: TGTGCCAGCAGCCAGGGGGGACTAGCGGGAGGGCCCTCCTACGAGCAGTACTTC.

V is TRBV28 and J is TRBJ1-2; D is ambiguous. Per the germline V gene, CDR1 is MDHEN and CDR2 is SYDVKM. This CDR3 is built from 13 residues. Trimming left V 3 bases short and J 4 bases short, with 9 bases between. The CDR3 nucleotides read TGTGCCAGCAGTTTGGTCCAGGCCTATGGCTACACCTTC. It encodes CASSLVQAYGYTF.

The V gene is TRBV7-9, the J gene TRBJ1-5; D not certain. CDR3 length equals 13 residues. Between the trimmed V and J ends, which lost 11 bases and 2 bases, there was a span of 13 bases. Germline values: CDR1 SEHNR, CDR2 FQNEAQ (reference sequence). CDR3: CAVSRVGNQPQHF. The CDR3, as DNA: TGTGCCGTAAGTAGGGTAGGCAATCAGCCCCAGCATTTT.

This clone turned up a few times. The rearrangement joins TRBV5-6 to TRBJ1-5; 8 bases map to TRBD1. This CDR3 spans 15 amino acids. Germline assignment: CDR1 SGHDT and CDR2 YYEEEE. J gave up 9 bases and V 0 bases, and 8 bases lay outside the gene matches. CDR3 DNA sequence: TGTGCCAGCAGCTTGGGCACAGGGGGGGCTAGGCCCCAGCATTTT. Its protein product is CASSLGTGGARPQHF.

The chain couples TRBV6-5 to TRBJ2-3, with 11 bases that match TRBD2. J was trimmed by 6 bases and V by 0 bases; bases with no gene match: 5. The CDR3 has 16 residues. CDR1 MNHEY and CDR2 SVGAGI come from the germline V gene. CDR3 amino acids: CASSYSASGRWDTQYF. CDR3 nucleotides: TGTGCCAGCAGTTACTCGGCTAGCGGGAGGTGGGATACGCAGTATTTT.